This entry is about one T cell receptor (beta chain). The authors' processing: Researchers report that nucleated cell counts were estimated from reference gene primer amplification. Profiling relied on immunoSEQ multiplex PCR, and the TCRdb table lists in-frame clones only, not all of them. That table furnishes V, J and clone size, whereas the DNA furnished D and trimming. The sample records roughly 160,000 clones, approximately 91% being singletons. This sample was included in a study of blood T cell repertoires in COVID-19. V lost 3 bases and J 2 bases, leaving 11 bases between the germline ends. This CDR3 is 13 amino acids long. The V gene's germline CDR1 is DFQATT and CDR2 SNEGSKA (reference sequence).

The sample consisted of peripheral blood. The TCR originated in a man aged 18 to 35 with COVID-19, enrolled during active disease. The chain recombines TRBV20-1 with TRBJ2-7; D possibly corresponds to TRBD2 (5 bases). The CDR3 DNA sequence: TGCAGTGCTAGTGGCGGGCCGACCTACGAGCAGTACTTC. The encoded protein is CSASGGPTYEQYF.